This T cell receptor (beta chain) was sequenced during a study of blood T cell repertoires in COVID-19 (dated by TCRdb to about 2020). Regarding the complete study: Collaborator samples came from the United States, Italy and Spain and covered acute and convalescent phases of COVID-19. The material from the prospective study consisted of cDNA or gDNA derived from T cells, B-cell-depleted T cells, or PBMCs. The repertoires were released in a freely available public database meant as a resource for research on the immune response to SARS-CoV-2. Where HLA class I and class II types were available, the types were taken from metadata supplied by the sample provider, not from assay-based typing. The sample metadata nearly always contained a de-identified subject ID, COVID-19 status, age in years and sex. Subjects who had been exposed to COVID-19, were actively infected with it, or had recovered from it provided the deeply sampled blood TCRbeta repertoires that made up the dataset. The samples were drawn from two sources: the first 160 participants of the ongoing ImmuneRACE study, and fewer than 1,500 subjects contributed by 6 global collaborators. The research as a whole found: Clinical and demographic metadata were provided uncurated, with the amount varying by source and participant.

TCRbeta CDR3 regions were amplified from genomic DNA using the immunoSEQ Assay, a bias-controlled multiplex PCR. The authors processed their data as follows. Within the assay, amplification of reference gene primers was used to estimate how many nucleated cells each sample contained. Sequence reads were collapsed and filtered to measure the absolute abundance of every unique TCRbeta CDR3 rearrangement. Productive Simpson clonality was computed per sample as the square root of Simpson's diversity index over productive rearrangements. TCRdb stores this immuneACCESS table with in-frame sequences only. Part of the clones is absent; in the studies checked, under half of the shortfall reflects unresolved V genes, and no reason is known for the rest. V, J and clone size reflect that table, while D and trimming were determined from the DNA. The sample yields around 67,000 clones; about 93% were counted once. The ten largest clones take up around 8% of the sample.

Whole blood was collected in K2EDTA tubes by collaborating institutions according to the institutions' own protocols. For TCRbeta analysis, collaborators shipped samples in one of three forms: frozen whole blood, isolated PBMCs, or DNA extracted from either of those sample types. There are 9 amino acids in the CDR3, from cysteine to phenylalanine inclusive. The only DNA kept is the CDR3, 27 bases in frame from the first base. Reading the germline V gene gives CDR1 SGHRS and CDR2 YFSETQ. Comments on this clone: Its antigen has not been determined. One base away there is no much larger clone; base qualities are not given.

This sequence was found in a human donor in a cohort sampled during active COVID-19. The chain joins TRBV5-1 to TRBJ1-6; the junction holds 7 bases that match TRBD1. Sequences were obtained from peripheral blood. The CDR3 amino acid sequence is: CLQGSPLHF. The DNA is as follows: TGCTTACAGGGGTCACCCCTCCACTTT. Here the CDR3 is joined to the reference TRBV5-1 and TRBJ1-6 genes, and the full variable domain is: KAGVTQTPRYLIKTRGQQVTLSCSPISGHRSVSWYQQTPGQGLQFLFEYFSETQRNKGNFPGRFSGRQFSNSRSEMNVSTLELGDSALYLCLQGSPLHFGNGTRLTVT.